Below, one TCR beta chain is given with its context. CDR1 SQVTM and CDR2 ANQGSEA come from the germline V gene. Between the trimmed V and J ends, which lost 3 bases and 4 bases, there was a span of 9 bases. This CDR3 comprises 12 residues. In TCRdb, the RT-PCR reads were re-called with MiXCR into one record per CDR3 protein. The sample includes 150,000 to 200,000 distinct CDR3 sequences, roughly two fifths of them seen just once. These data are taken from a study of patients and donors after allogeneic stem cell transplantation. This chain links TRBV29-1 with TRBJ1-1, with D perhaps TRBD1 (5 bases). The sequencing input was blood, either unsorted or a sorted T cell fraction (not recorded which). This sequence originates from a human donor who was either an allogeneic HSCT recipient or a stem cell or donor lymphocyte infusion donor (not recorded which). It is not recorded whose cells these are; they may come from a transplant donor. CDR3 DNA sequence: TGCAGCGTTGAGATAAGGGGCACTGAAGCTTTCTTT. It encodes CSVEIRGTEAFF.